A selection of T cell receptor beta chains follows, all from one sample in a study of CD8 T cells in ankylosing spondylitis. TCRdb passed the 5' RACE reads through MiXCR, listing each CDR3 protein once. Of 800,000 to 900,000 distinct CDR3 sequences listed, about 10% are singletons. Sequencing was done on a sample of blood, either unsorted or a sorted T cell fraction (not recorded which). Receptors originate from a male donor with ankylosing spondylitis. CDR3s include the opening cysteine and the closing phenylalanine or tryptophan. Each record gives: J gene, D gene, clone size, V gene, CDR3 DNA, CDR3 protein. The D gene is left open where the match is weak. Rows may omit the clone size; those that give it use once, few, many or a size class.

J: TRBJ2-5; D: NA; size: few; V: TRBV7-2; DNA: TGTGCCAGCAGAAAGACGGGCCACCAAGAGACCCAGTACTTC; CDR3: CASRKTGHQETQYF
J: TRBJ2-1; D: NA; size: many; V: TRBV7-6; DNA: TGTGCCAGCAGCCGCGGGCCTAGCTCCTACAATGAGCAGTTCTTC; CDR3: CASSRGPSSYNEQFF
J: TRBJ2-5; D: NA; size: NA; V: TRBV20-1; DNA: TGCAGTGCTTCGGACCGGGGGACCCAGTACTTC; CDR3: CSASDRGTQYF
J: TRBJ2-3; D: NA; size: few; V: TRBV20-1; DNA: TGCAGTGCTAGAGACAGGGTAGGAAGCACAGATACGCAGTATTTT; CDR3: CSARDRVGSTDTQYF
J: TRBJ2-1; D: TRBD2; size: many; V: TRBV7-2; DNA: TGTGCCAGCAGCTTAGCGCGTGGACTAGCGGCCAATGAGCAGTTCTTC; CDR3: CASSLARGLAANEQFF
J: TRBJ2-2; D: TRBD2; size: few; V: TRBV9; DNA: TGTGCCAGCAGCACAGCGGGGAGTGGGGAGCTGTTTTTT; CDR3: CASSTAGSGELFF
J: TRBJ2-7; D: NA; size: few; V: TRBV4-3; DNA: TGCGCCAGCAGCCAACTCGAGGACAGAGCCTACGAGCAGTACTTC; CDR3: CASSQLEDRAYEQYF
J: TRBJ1-2; D: NA; size: NA; V: TRBV7-9; DNA: TGTGCCAGCAGCTGGGGGTTTGATGGCTACACCTTC; CDR3: CASSWGFDGYTF
J: TRBJ2-7; D: NA; size: few; V: TRBV6-1; DNA: TGTGCCAGCACCCCGGGGTGGGGGTTAGGCGAGCAGTACTTC; CDR3: CASTPGWGLGEQYF
J: TRBJ2-1; D: TRBD1; size: few; V: TRBV4-3; DNA: TGCGCCAGCTCCCGGACAGGGAATTACAATGAGCAGTTCTTC; CDR3: CASSRTGNYNEQFF
J: TRBJ1-4; D: NA; size: few; V: TRBV7-2; DNA: TGTGCCAGCAGCCAGATGGAAGAAAAACTGTTTTTT; CDR3: CASSQMEEKLFF
J: TRBJ2-7; D: TRBD2; size: NA; V: TRBV7-2; DNA: TGTGCCAGCAGCTTAGTAGGGACTAGCGCTTCCTACGAGCAGTACTTC; CDR3: CASSLVGTSASYEQYF
J: TRBJ1-1; D: NA; size: NA; V: TRBV4-2; DNA: TGTGCCATCAGCCCTGGACGAGGGGCTGAAGCTTTCTTT; CDR3: CAISPGRGAEAFF
J: TRBJ2-6; D: NA; size: NA; V: TRBV20-1; DNA: TGCAGTGCTATAAAAGGTTCTGGGGCCAACGTCCTGACTTTC; CDR3: CSAIKGSGANVLTF
J: TRBJ2-7; D: NA; size: NA; V: TRBV7-2; DNA: TGTGCCAGCAGCTTAGTAGGGGGAGGGGGCTCCTACGAGCAGTACTTC; CDR3: CASSLVGGGGSYEQYF
J: TRBJ2-1; D: NA; size: few; V: TRBV11-3; DNA: TGTGCCAGCAGCTCAACTAGTAGGAGTAATGAGCAGTTCTTC; CDR3: CASSSTSRSNEQFF
J: TRBJ1-4; D: NA; size: NA; V: TRBV5-1; DNA: TGCGCCAGCAGCTGGAACGGGCTCGCTAATGAAAAACTGTTTTTT; CDR3: CASSWNGLANEKLFF
J: TRBJ2-1; D: TRBD2; size: few; V: TRBV5-1; DNA: TGCGCCAGCCGAATGGACTTCCGGATACTAGCGGGGCCGGAGAATGAGCAGTTCTTC; CDR3: CASRMDFRILAGPENEQFF
J: TRBJ2-3; D: NA; size: few; V: TRBV20-1; DNA: TGCAGTGCTACCCGGGCCGGGACTGCAGATACGCAGTATTTT; CDR3: CSATRAGTADTQYF
J: TRBJ1-1; D: NA; size: NA; V: TRBV4-3; DNA: TGCGCCAGCAGCCAAGGAGTACCACACACTGAAGCTTTCTTT; CDR3: CASSQGVPHTEAFF
J: TRBJ1-2; D: NA; size: NA; V: TRBV4-3; DNA: TGCGCCAGCAGCCAAGATATCGGGGGGGACTATGGCTACACCTTC; CDR3: CASSQDIGGDYGYTF
J: TRBJ2-6; D: NA; size: NA; V: TRBV11-2; DNA: TGTGCCAGCAGCTTAGGGGGAGGCAGACACTCTGGGGCCAACGTCCTGACTTTC; CDR3: CASSLGGGRHSGANVLTF
J: TRBJ2-2; D: NA; size: few; V: TRBV7-9; DNA: TGTGCCAGCAGCTGGGCGTACACCGGGGAGCTGTTTTTT; CDR3: CASSWAYTGELFF
J: TRBJ1-5; D: NA; size: NA; V: TRBV6-6; DNA: TGTGTCAGCAGTTACTCGATGATGCAGCCCCAGCATTTT; CDR3: CVSSYSMMQPQHF
J: TRBJ1-1; D: NA; size: once; V: TRBV5-1; DNA: TGCGCCAGCAGCCCGTCCCGCAGTAACACTGAAGCTTTCTTT; CDR3: CASSPSRSNTEAFF
J: TRBJ1-5; D: NA; size: NA; V: TRBV7-2; DNA: TGTGCCAGCAGCTTTATACTCAATCAGCCCCAGCATTTT; CDR3: CASSFILNQPQHF
J: TRBJ2-3; D: NA; size: NA; V: TRBV6-2/TRBV6-3; DNA: TGTGCCAGCAGTTATATGGGACCAGATACGCAGTATTTT; CDR3: CASSYMGPDTQYF
J: TRBJ2-1; D: TRBD2; size: few; V: TRBV9; DNA: TGTGCCAGCAGCGTAGAAGGGGACTACTACAATGAGCAGTTCTTC; CDR3: CASSVEGDYYNEQFF
J: TRBJ2-7; D: TRBD1; size: many; V: TRBV7-2; DNA: TGTGCCAGCAGCTTGGACAGGGGGTTCTACGAGCAGTACTTC; CDR3: CASSLDRGFYEQYF
J: TRBJ2-3; D: NA; size: NA; V: TRBV7-3; DNA: TGTGCCAGCAGCTCTAACTGGGATACGCAGTATTTT; CDR3: CASSSNWDTQYF
J: TRBJ2-1; D: NA; size: NA; V: TRBV9; DNA: TGTGCCAGCAAGAGAGACTACCACGCCGCCACTGGGAATGAGCAGTTCTTC; CDR3: CASKRDYHAATGNEQFF
J: TRBJ1-5; D: NA; size: many; V: TRBV6-5; DNA: TGTGCCAGCAGTTCGTACAGGGGCAATCAGCCCCAGCATTTT; CDR3: CASSSYRGNQPQHF
J: TRBJ2-5; D: NA; size: NA; V: TRBV7-9; DNA: TGTGCCAGCAGCGCCCGGGCGGAGCAAGAGACCCAGTACTTC; CDR3: CASSARAEQETQYF
J: TRBJ2-7; D: NA; size: NA; V: TRBV27; DNA: TGTGCCAGCAGTCCCATGACAGGTTTCGGCTACGAGCAGTACTTC; CDR3: CASSPMTGFGYEQYF
J: TRBJ1-6; D: NA; size: few; V: TRBV20-1; DNA: TGCAGTGCTAGGCTCAATTATAATTCACCCCTCCACTTT; CDR3: CSARLNYNSPLHF
J: TRBJ1-2; D: NA; size: few; V: TRBV10-3; DNA: TGTGCCATCAGTGAGTCCCCAGGGGCCACTAACTATGGCTACACCTTC; CDR3: CAISESPGATNYGYTF